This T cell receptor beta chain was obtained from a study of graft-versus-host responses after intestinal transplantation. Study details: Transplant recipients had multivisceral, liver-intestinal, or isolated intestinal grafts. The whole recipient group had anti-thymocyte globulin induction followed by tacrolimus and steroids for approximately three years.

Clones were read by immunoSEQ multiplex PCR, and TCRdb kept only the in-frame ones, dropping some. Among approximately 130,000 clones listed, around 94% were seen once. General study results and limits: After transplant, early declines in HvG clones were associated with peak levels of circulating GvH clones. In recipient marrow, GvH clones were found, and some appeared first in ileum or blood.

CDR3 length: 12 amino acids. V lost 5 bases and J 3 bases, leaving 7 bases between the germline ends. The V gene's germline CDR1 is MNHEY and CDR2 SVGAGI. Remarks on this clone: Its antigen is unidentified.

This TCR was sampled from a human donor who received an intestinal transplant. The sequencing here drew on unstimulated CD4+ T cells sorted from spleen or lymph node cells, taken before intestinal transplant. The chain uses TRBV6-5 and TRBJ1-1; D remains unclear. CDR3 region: CASSHQHTEAFF. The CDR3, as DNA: TGTGCCAGCAGTCACCAGCACACTGAAGCTTTCTTT.